Listed below are T cell receptor beta chains from one sample, sequenced in a study of molecular identifiers for immune sequencing clone quantification. TCRdb processed the PCR reads anew with MiXCR; each CDR3 protein has one entry. The data contain some 580,000 distinct CDR3 sequences, 25% of them singletons. Specimen: naive CD8+ T cells from blood, with Jurkat cell RNA spiked in. The origin of the receptors is a human donor in good health. Some libraries in this study had Jurkat cell RNA spiked in. The CDR3 runs from the conserved cysteine through the conserved F or W. D genes are given only for firm matches. The size field is filled for only some rows; it gives once, few, many or a size class.

d_call clone_size j_call v_call cdr3_nt cdr3_aa
TRBD1 . TRBJ2-7 TRBV20-1 TGCAGTGCTAATACAGGGGCCGACTACGAGCAGTACTTC CSANTGADYEQYF
TRBD2 . TRBJ2-3 TRBV27 TGTGCCAGCAGGGCCGGGACTAGCGCCACAGATACGCAGTATTTT CASRAGTSATDTQYF
TRBD1 many TRBJ2-7 TRBV27 TGTGCCAGCAGTCTATGGACAGGGGGATTGTTAGAGCAGTACTTC CASSLWTGGLLEQYF
TRBD2 many TRBJ2-5 TRBV4-2 TGTGCCAGCAGCCAAGATGAGACTAGCGGGAGGTTTGGAGTAAAGACCCAGTACTTC CASSQDETSGRFGVKTQYF
TRBD1 . TRBJ1-2 TRBV3-1 TGTGCCAGCAGCGAGGGACAGCCTGGGGGCTACACCTTC CASSEGQPGGYTF
. . TRBJ2-7 TRBV27 TGTGCCAGCAGTTCGTCGGTGAGGGACCACGAGCAGTACTTC CASSSSVRDHEQYF
TRBD1 . TRBJ1-3 TRBV4-1 TGCGCCAGCAGCCAAGATCCCCCTCGAGTGACAGGGGGCGTTGGAAACACCATATATTTT CASSQDPPRVTGGVGNTIYF
TRBD1 few TRBJ2-7 TRBV27 TGTGCCAGCAGTTCGGGAACAGGGGACGAGCAGTACTTC CASSSGTGDEQYF
. many TRBJ2-7 TRBV3-1 TGTGCCAGCAGCCCGACGGGACCGGCCTTCTACGAGCAGTACTTC CASSPTGPAFYEQYF
. many TRBJ2-4 TRBV6-1 TGTGCCACCGAGGATGTAACCAAAAACATTCAGTACTTC CATEDVTKNIQYF
TRBD2 . TRBJ2-5 TRBV6-6 TGTGCCAGCAGTTACCTGGCTAGCGGGAGCCAAGAGACCCAGTACTTC CASSYLASGSQETQYF